These 5 T cell receptor beta chains were all obtained from the same sample, sequenced in a study of T-cell memory formation after mild COVID-19. TCRdb processed the 5' RACE reads anew with MiXCR; each CDR3 protein has one entry. The sample holds just under 350,000 distinct CDR3 sequences, 10% to 15% seen once. The sequenced sample consisted of PBMCs or a T cell subset sorted from them (not recorded which). These receptors all stem from a man between 18 and 35 years old who had mild COVID-19 (a few samples of this study predate the infection). Cell type and time point are not known.

J is TRBJ1-1 and V is TRBV18, with D possibly TRBD1 on 6 matching bases. V was pared by 2 bases and J by 5 bases, with 15 bases between. CDR3 size: 15 residues. CDR1 KGHSH and CDR2 LQKENI come from the germline V gene. CDR3: CASSPLGALPTEAFF. CDR3 DNA sequence: TGTGCCAGCTCACCATTGGGGGCGCTTCCGACTGAAGCTTTCTTT.

A note on this clonotype: Compared with germline, one end of the junction differs, possibly owing to a read error. J is TRBJ2-2 and V is TRBV7-7, with D uncertain. The CDR3 has 15 residues. Germline-derived CDR1 and CDR2 are SSHAT and FNYEAQ (reference sequence). The DNA for the CDR3 is TGTGCTAGCAGCTTCAGTCAGTCCGGGACCGGGGAGCTGTTTTTT. Protein: CASSFSQSGTGELFF.

The J gene is TRBJ2-5, the V gene TRBV15; D remains ambiguous. The V end was cut by 6 bases, the J end by 3 bases, with 11 bases between. The germline gives CDR1 LNHNV, CDR2 YYDKDF (reference sequence). This CDR3 contains 13 residues. The CDR3 region has the DNA TGTGCCACCAGGGCTCTGAGAGAAGAGACCCAGTACTTC. The encoded protein is CATRALREETQYF.

This clonotype was detected only a few times. V usage is TRBV6-5 and J usage is TRBJ1-2, with a tentative D call TRBD1 (5 bases). In germline, CDR1 is MNHEY, CDR2 SVGAGI. V was shortened by 0 bases and J by 4 bases, with 12 bases between the two germline ends. CDR3 length equals 15 residues. CDR3 in DNA: TGTGCCAGCAGTTACTCTAGGGGAATCGGCTATGGCTACACCTTC. It is translated as CASSYSRGIGYGYTF.

The sample holds a few counts of this clonotype. The V call is TRBV20-1, the J call TRBJ1-2; 11 bases are a match to TRBD1. The J segment lost 8 bases and the V segment lost 6 bases, leaving 8 bases of the junction unmatched. Germline-derived CDR1 and CDR2 are DFQATT and SNEGSKA (reference sequence). This CDR3 spans 13 amino acids. The CDR3 sequence: CSADGTGGLGYTF. The DNA for the CDR3 is TGCAGTGCAGACGGGACAGGGGGACTGGGCTACACCTTC.